Presented here are 23 T cell receptor beta chains from one specimen sequenced in a study of T cells in Graves' hyperthyroidism and ophthalmopathy. From RNA transcripts, TCR beta CDR3 regions were amplified. The HTBI primer set drove a first-round RT-PCR of the TCR CDR3. MiXCR, applied by TCRdb to the multiplex PCR reads, yields one record per CDR3 protein. Of under 400,000 distinct CDR3 sequences in the sample, about 15% are singletons; the top ten hold around 33%. The sequencing sample was made of blood. The receptors come from a man aged 25-45 years with Graves' hyperthyroidism.

This clonotype has ten or more counts. The chain uses TRBV10-3 and TRBJ2-1, with 9 bases aligning to TRBD2. This CDR3 region has 16 residues. Germline CDR1 is ENHRY and CDR2 is SYGVKD. The junction had 5 bases not matched to a gene; V was cut back by 4 bases and J by 1 base. CDR3 coding DNA: TGTGCCATCAGTGCGGCTAGCGGGACGTCCTACAATGAGCAGTTCTTC. This sequence encodes CAISAASGTSYNEQFF.

The genes are TRBV19 and TRBJ2-2; D is perhaps TRBD2 (5 bases). The CDR3 length is 16 residues. The germline V gene has CDR1 LNHDA and CDR2 SQIVND (reference sequence). V was clipped by 5 bases and J by 1 base, with 14 bases between them. CDR3 nucleotides: TGTGCCAGTAGTGGCCGGACTCAGAAGAACACCGGGGAGCTGTTTTTT. As protein: CASSGRTQKNTGELFF.

This clonotype occurred many times. The V gene is TRBV2, the J gene TRBJ2-3; D remains unclear. The V gene's germline CDR1 is SNHLY and CDR2 FYNNEI. V was trimmed by 2 bases and J by 7 bases, leaving 4 bases between them. The CDR3 is 11 amino acids. The CDR3 is CASSEWNTQYF. CDR3 DNA: TGTGCCAGCAGTGAATGGAATACGCAGTATTTT.

This clonotype has a handful of counts. The gene calls are TRBV5-4 and TRBJ1-2; D not certain. Trimming shortened V by 1 base and J by 8 bases, and 15 bases separated the two germline ends. CDR1 is SGHNT, CDR2 YYREEE, per germline (reference sequence). This CDR3 contains 14 residues. The CDR3 loop is CASSLRQLGGGYTF. CDR3 nucleotides: TGTGCCAGCAGCTTGCGACAACTGGGTGGGGGCTACACCTTC. Looking up the rest from reference TRBV5-4 and TRBJ1-2 gives the full variable domain: ETGVTQSPTHLIKTRGQQVTLRCSSQSGHNTVSWYQQALGQGPQFIFQYYREEENGRGNFPPRFSGLQFPNYSSELNVNALELDDSALYLCASSLRQLGGGYTFGSGTRLTVV.

The J gene is TRBJ1-3, the V gene TRBV29-1; D is ambiguous. The V end lost 4 bases, the J end lost 0 bases, and 7 bases lay between the germline ends. The length of the CDR3 is 13 residues. The V gene's germline CDR1 is SQVTM and CDR2 ANQGSEA. The CDR3 reads CSVVRDSGNTIYF. The CDR3 bases are TGCAGCGTTGTTAGAGACTCTGGAAACACCATATATTTT. Full variable domain (rest looked up from reference TRBV29-1 and TRBJ1-3): SAVISQKPSRDICQRGTSLTIQCQVDSQVTMMFWYRQQPGQSLTLIATANQGSEATYESGFVIDKFPISRPNLTFSTLTVSNMSPEDSSIYLCSVVRDSGNTIYFGEGSWLTVV.

This clonotype was picked up one time. The chain has TRBV28 and TRBJ2-1, with TRBD2 identical over 8 bases. Germline assignment: CDR1 MDHEN and CDR2 SYDVKM. Losses at the gene ends were 3 bases for V and 4 bases for J; bases not matched to a gene: 8. The CDR3 runs 16 residues. The CDR3 reads CASSFAGAGAYNEQFF. CDR3 coding DNA: TGTGCCAGCAGTTTCGCAGGAGCGGGAGCTTACAATGAGCAGTTCTTC.

The chain is built from TRBV25-1 and TRBJ1-2; maybe TRBD1 (6 bases). CDR3 length: 14 amino acids. CDR1 is MGHDK and CDR2 is SYGVNS in the germline V gene. With 8 bases removed from V and 3 bases from J, the gap between germline ends came to 16 bases. CDR3 in amino acids: CASRGNGGHYGYTF. In nucleotides, the CDR3 is TGTGCCAGCCGGGGCAACGGGGGGCACTATGGCTACACCTTC.

The rearrangement uses TRBV12-3 or TRBV12-4 and TRBJ2-7, with 7 bases matching TRBD1. V lost 5 bases, J lost 6 bases, and 4 bases stayed unmatched. The CDR3 contains 12 residues. DNA for the CDR3: TGTGCCAGCAGTACAGGGGTAGGCGAGCAGTACTTC. This codes for CASSTGVGEQYF.

This clonotype occurred many times. The V gene is TRBV20-1, the J gene TRBJ2-3, with TRBD2 matching over 9 bases. This CDR3 is 18 amino acids long. CDR1 and CDR2 (germline): DFQATT, SNEGSKA (reference sequence). Trimming cost V 0 bases and J 6 bases; bases outside gene matches: 16. The CDR3, as DNA: TGCAGTGCTAGAGATCAAGTTAGCGGGAGTGAAGCTGGGGATACGCAGTATTTT. It codes for CSARDQVSGSEAGDTQYF.

This clonotype was recorded many times. The chain uses TRBV28 and TRBJ2-1; D possibly corresponds to TRBD1 (6 bases). Trimming cost V 10 bases and J 10 bases, with 20 bases left between them. There are 13 residues in the CDR3. Germline CDR1 is MDHEN and CDR2 is SYDVKM. CDR3: CATILTGSGEQFF. DNA for the CDR3: TGTGCCACCATACTAACAGGGTCGGGGGAGCAGTTCTTC.

This clonotype has a count of ten or more. The rearrangement joins TRBV3-1 to TRBJ1-2, with 7 positions matching TRBD1. With V trimmed by 1 base and J by 4 bases, 3 bases remained unmatched. This CDR3 contains 14 residues. Germline loops: CDR1 LGHDT, CDR2 YNNKEL (reference sequence). The CDR3 DNA reads as TGTGCCAGCAGCCAAGGACAGGGACTCTATGGCTACACCTTC. Its protein product is CASSQGQGLYGYTF.

The chain links TRBV5-8 to TRBJ1-6; the match to TRBD1 covers 7 bases. The CDR3 is 15 amino acids. Germline V gene sequence: CDR1 SGHTS, CDR2 YDEGEE. V lost 1 base, J lost 7 bases, and 5 bases stayed unmatched. Here the CDR3 reads CASSLIGGDNSPLHF. The CDR3 bases are TGTGCCAGCAGCTTGATAGGGGGCGACAATTCACCCCTCCACTTT.

CDR3 in DNA: TGTGCCAGCAGCTTAGTTTTGGCGGGAGTGGTTGAGCAGTACTTC. Residues: CASSLVLAGVVEQYF. The chain carries TRBV11-2 and TRBJ2-7, with TRBD2 matching over 7 bases. Trimming took 1 base from V and 7 from J; bases not matched to a gene: 10. Germline CDR1 is SGHAT and CDR2 is FQNNGV. CDR3 length equals 15 residues.

This clonotype has a handful of counts. The genes are TRBV9 and TRBJ2-1; maybe TRBD1 (6 bases). Trimming removed 3 bases at V and 3 bases at J, with 13 bases between. CDR1 is SGDLS, CDR2 YYNGEE, per germline. The CDR3 length is 15 residues. This CDR3 reads CASSARTAFYNEQFF. In nucleotides, the CDR3 is TGTGCCAGCAGCGCAAGGACAGCCTTCTACAATGAGCAGTTCTTC.

The sample holds a few counts of this clonotype. The chain employs TRBV7-4 and TRBJ2-5, with 13 positions matching TRBD2. V lost 5 bases, J lost 4 bases, and 7 bases stayed unmatched. Germline lookup yields CDR1 SGHVT and CDR2 SQSDAQ. The CDR3 is 16 residues long. In nucleotides, the CDR3 is TGTGCCAGCAGCCGAACCCGACTAGCGGGAGGAGAGACCCAGTACTTC. Residues: CASSRTRLAGGETQYF.

This clonotype showed up many times. The rearrangement joins TRBV2 to TRBJ2-1, with D possibly being TRBD2 (6 bases). V was trimmed by 6 bases and J by 9 bases, leaving 15 bases between them. This CDR3 region has 13 residues. The germline CDR1 and CDR2 sequences are SNHLY and FYNNEI. CDR3 loop: CASRRLVGSEQFF. CDR3 sequence (DNA): TGTGCCAGCAGGCGACTAGTAGGGTCTGAGCAGTTCTTC.

In its sample, this clonotype was seen many times. V gene TRBV28 combines with J gene TRBJ2-2; no clear D gene. Trimming took 3 bases from V and 2 from J, leaving 7 bases between them. CDR1 is MDHEN, CDR2 SYDVKM, per germline. This CDR3 is built from 14 residues. The CDR3 sequence is CASSFSRNTGELFF. The CDR3 DNA follows: TGTGCCAGCAGTTTTAGTAGAAACACCGGGGAGCTGTTTTTT.

This clonotype was seen a handful of times. The rearrangement joins TRBV7-2 to TRBJ2-2, with 9 bases aligning to TRBD1. Germline V lookup: CDR1 SGHTA, CDR2 FQGNSA. The length of the CDR3 is 15 residues. Losses at the gene ends were 4 bases for V and 7 bases for J; bases not matched to a gene: 7. CDR3 in DNA: TGTGCCAGCAGCTCGGACAGGGGTTCAATCGGGGAGCTGTTTTTT. Its translation is CASSSDRGSIGELFF.

In its sample, this clonotype was seen many times. This chain uses TRBV27 with TRBJ2-7; the match to TRBD2 covers 14 bases. The V gene's germline CDR1 is MNHEY and CDR2 SMNVEV (reference sequence). This CDR3 region has 18 residues. V trimming: 2 bases; J trimming: 4 bases; junction bases outside the gene matches: 10. The CDR3 DNA sequence: TGTGCCAGCAGTTTAATCCCACCCCGACTAGCGGGAGGGTACGAGCAGTACTTC. Protein product: CASSLIPPRLAGGYEQYF.

This clonotype was seen a handful of times. V gene TRBV27 combines with J gene TRBJ1-5; maybe TRBD1 (5 bases). CDR1 is MNHEY and CDR2 is SMNVEV in the germline V gene (reference sequence). This CDR3 comprises 15 residues. V lost 0 bases and J 1 base, leaving 7 bases between the germline ends. The CDR3 here is CASSLSQGSNQPQHF. DNA for the CDR3: TGTGCCAGCAGTTTATCGCAGGGAAGCAATCAGCCCCAGCATTTT.

This clonotype has a count of ten or more. This rearrangement joins TRBV30 to TRBJ1-5; 8 bases map to TRBD1. CDR1 and CDR2 from the germline V gene are GTSNPN and SVGIG (reference sequence). The CDR3 has 13 residues. V dropped 5 bases and J dropped 4; count of bases not matched to a gene: 4. The CDR3 protein is CAWGQGINQPQHF. CDR3 nucleotides: TGTGCCTGGGGACAGGGAATTAATCAGCCCCAGCATTTT.

This clonotype showed up just a few times. V gene TRBV20-1 combines with J gene TRBJ1-6; the D gene is possibly TRBD1 (5 bases). The CDR3 is 17 residues long. The germline V gene has CDR1 DFQATT and CDR2 SNEGSKA (reference sequence). Trimming took off 0 bases at V and 3 bases at J, with 15 bases between the two ends. CDR3 residues: CSARDGAEGYYNSPLHF. In nucleotides, the CDR3 is TGCAGTGCTAGAGATGGGGCAGAGGGTTACTATAATTCACCCCTCCACTTT.

The sample holds a few counts of this clonotype. The chain links TRBV20-1 to TRBJ2-1, with D perhaps matching TRBD1 (6 bases). The CDR3 length is 17 residues. Germline V lookup: CDR1 DFQATT, CDR2 SNEGSKA (reference sequence). Trimming shortened V by 6 bases and J by 0 bases, and 21 bases separated the two germline ends. The CDR3 is CSALSRGGKGSYNEQFF. The CDR3 nucleotides read TGCAGTGCCCTAAGTAGAGGGGGTAAGGGCTCCTACAATGAGCAGTTCTTC.